This T cell receptor beta chain was sequenced in a study of blood T cell repertoires in COVID-19. The wider study: T cells, B-cell-depleted T cells, or PBMCs supplied cDNA or gDNA.

Here immunoSEQ multiplex PCR was the method, and the copy in TCRdb shows in-frame clones only, minus some. The table lists some 170,000 clones, 75% to 90% of them singletons, with 6.2% in the top ten. Germline CDR1 is LNHDA and CDR2 is SQIVND (reference sequence). This CDR3 contains 18 residues. With 4 bases clipped from V and 2 bases from J, the junction kept 15 bases outside the gene matches. In its sample, this clone was seen a few times. The sequence came from a man aged 40-49 years who had recovered from COVID-19. Sample: PBMCs or T cells enriched from blood (not recorded which). J is TRBJ2-7 and V is TRBV19; 9 bases are a match to TRBD2. As DNA, the CDR3 is TGTGCCAGTAGTAGGTCTAGCGGGACTCTAGGATCGACCTACGAGCAGTACTTC. Its translation is CASSRSSGTLGSTYEQYF.